This T cell receptor (beta chain) appears in the sequencing data of a study of human T cells and chemical hapten exposure. Indicated time point: patch test 1, 2 weeks after DPC sensitization. Noted treatment: therapeutic diphenylcyclopropenone sensitization with weekly scalp DPC. This CDR3 spans 12 amino acids. Germline CDR1 KGHSH, CDR2 LQKENI. V was cut by 2 bases and J by 2 bases, with 2 bases left in between. The sample holds many counts of this clonotype. Each CDR3 protein is one row after TCRdb ran MiXCR on the RACE reads. The data show around 76,000 distinct CDR3 sequences, roughly 10% seen once.

The chain uses TRBV18 and TRBJ2-3; the D is unclear. The receptor comes from a woman aged 60-75 years with alopecia areata. Some clones in this sample may be carry-over from other donors' samples. Material: whole blood, obtained in connection with sensitization to the hapten diphenylcyclopropenone (DPC). CDR3 protein: CASSPDTDTQYF. Written as DNA, the CDR3 is TGTGCCAGCTCACCAGACACAGATACGCAGTATTTT.